This T cell receptor (beta chain) comes out of a study of blood T cell repertoires in COVID-19. Study background: Researchers got acute and convalescent COVID-19 samples from the United States, Italy and Spain.

The repertoire was sequenced with immunoSEQ multiplex PCR; TCRdb's copy has only in-frame clones and lacks some. The table records over 350,000 clones, approximately 90% of them present only once. CDR1 is MDHEN, CDR2 SYDVKM, per germline. The CDR3 contains 18 residues. Trimming stripped 5 bases from V and 0 bases from J, with 20 bases between. The V call is TRBV28, the J call TRBJ1-5; possible D gene TRBD1, 5 bases. The material sequenced was PBMCs or T cells enriched from blood (not recorded which). This TCR was recovered from a woman aged 18-29 years who had recovered from COVID-19. The CDR3 here is CASSKAQEIIYSNQPQHF. The CDR3 DNA is TGTGCCAGCAGTAAAGCACAGGAGATCATTTATAGCAATCAGCCCCAGCATTTT.